The 29 T cell receptor beta chains below all came from one sample that was sequenced in a study of T cell responses to AZD1222 COVID-19 vaccine. Sequencing used immunoSEQ multiplex PCR; TCRdb keeps in-frame clones, though not all of them. Here the sample spans roughly 160,000 clones, roughly 87% being singletons. The sequenced sample was peripheral blood, obtained 28 days after the second AZD1222 dose. Every receptor here comes from an adult who received the AZD1222 COVID-19 vaccine.

V is TRBV19 and J is TRBJ2-4; D gene unclear. CDR1 is LNHDA and CDR2 is SQIVND in the germline V gene (reference sequence). V lost 3 bases and J lost 11, with 14 bases in between. The CDR3 is made up of 13 amino acids. This chain's CDR3 is CASSMTFPPVQYF. CDR3 coding DNA: TGTGCCAGTAGTATGACTTTTCCCCCTGTTCAGTACTTC.

This sequence joins TRBV11-2 and TRBJ2-1; 7 positions match TRBD1. Germline V gene sequence: CDR1 SGHAT, CDR2 FQNNGV. After removal of 1 base from V and 0 bases from J, the junction contained 12 bases not matched to a gene. The CDR3 covers 19 residues. CDR3 coding DNA: TGTGCCAGCAGCTTAGGGGGTACAGGGGCCCCTATCTCCTACAATGAGCAGTTCTTC. Its protein product is CASSLGGTGAPISYNEQFF.

The chain links TRBV9 to TRBJ1-3; D is unresolved. This CDR3 region has 15 residues. Germline CDR1 and CDR2: SGDLS and YYNGEE. V gave up 3 bases and J gave up 4 bases, with 14 bases separating them. The CDR3 is CASSATQNPGNTIYF. The CDR3 DNA follows: TGTGCCAGCAGCGCTACACAAAACCCCGGAAACACCATATATTTT.

V usage is TRBV5-1 and J usage is TRBJ2-7; 9 nucleotides line up with TRBD1. Germline-derived CDR1 and CDR2 are SGHRS and YFSETQ. This CDR3 spans 16 amino acids. V shed 3 bases and J 0 bases; nucleotides not matched to a gene: 7. In DNA, the CDR3 is TGCGCCAGCAGCTACGCCGGACAGGGGAACTCCTACGAGCAGTACTTC. Translated: CASSYAGQGNSYEQYF. Based on the CDR3 plus reference TRBV5-1 and TRBJ2-7, the full variable domain is KAGVTQTPRYLIKTRGQQVTLSCSPISGHRSVSWYQQTPGQGLQFLFEYFSETQRNKGNFPGRFSGRQFSNSRSEMNVSTLELGDSALYLCASSYAGQGNSYEQYFGPGTRLTVT.

The rearrangement joins TRBV2 to TRBJ1-5, with D possibly matching TRBD1 (6 bases). This CDR3 spans 13 amino acids. The V gene's germline CDR1 is SNHLY and CDR2 FYNNEI. The V gene lost 4 bases and the J gene lost 10 bases, with 14 bases spanning the gap. CDR3 DNA sequence: TGTGCCAGCAGTGGACAGGCCGGGGATCCCCAGCATTTT. It yields the protein CASSGQAGDPQHF.

The rearrangement links TRBV15 to TRBJ2-1; 8 nucleotides align to TRBD1. The CDR3 is made up of 14 amino acids. Germline V CDR1 and CDR2: LNHNV, YYDKDF (reference sequence). V trimming: 3 bases; J trimming: 6 bases; junction bases outside the gene matches: 4. CDR3 residues: CATSRGQASNEQFF. For the CDR3, the DNA is TGTGCCACCAGCAGGGGACAGGCCTCCAATGAGCAGTTCTTC.

The chain is built from TRBV7-2 and TRBJ1-4, with 8 bases fitting TRBD1. With V trimmed by 3 bases and J by 5 bases, 5 bases remained unmatched. Germline V gives CDR1 SGHTA, CDR2 FQGNSA. CDR3 size: 15 residues. DNA of the CDR3: TGTGCCAGCAGCTTCTCCGGGACAGGAAATGAAAAACTGTTTTTT. This codes for CASSFSGTGNEKLFF. Combining the CDR3 with reference TRBV7-2 and TRBJ1-4 gives the whole variable domain GAGVSQSPSNKVTEKGKDVELRCDPISGHTALYWYRQSLGQGLEFLIYFQGNSAPDKSGLPSDRFSAERTGGSVSTLTIQRTQQEDSAVYLCASSFSGTGNEKLFFGSGTQLSVL.

The chain combines TRBV14 with TRBJ2-6; D remains unclear. The ends were cut back, 3 bases at V and 4 bases at J, with 10 bases in the middle. The CDR3 extends over 15 amino acids. Germline assignment: CDR1 SGHDN and CDR2 FVKESK. The CDR3 bases are TGTGCCAGCAGCCATCCTCGGGCCGGGGCCAACGTCCTGACTTTC. Translating it yields CASSHPRAGANVLTF.

V usage is TRBV6-5 and J usage is TRBJ1-2; D may be TRBD1 (5 bases). V gave up 7 bases and J gave up 9 bases, with 15 bases separating them. CDR3 length: 12 residues. The germline V gene encodes CDR1 MNHEY and CDR2 SVGAGI. For the CDR3, the DNA is TGTGCCAGCAAGACGCCCAGGGATAGCTACACCTTC. Translating gives CASKTPRDSYTF.

The chain joins TRBV29-1 to TRBJ2-1; D not certain. Germline CDR1 SQVTM, CDR2 ANQGSEA. V was clipped by 4 bases and J by 1 base, with 11 bases between them. The CDR3 has 14 residues. The CDR3 protein is CSVARVLSYNEQFF. The CDR3 DNA sequence: TGCAGCGTTGCCCGGGTACTTTCCTACAATGAGCAGTTCTTC.

The rearrangement joins TRBV6-1 to TRBJ1-4; 7 bases map to TRBD1. The CDR3 runs to 13 residues. V trimming: 1 base; J trimming: 15 bases; junction bases outside the gene matches: 8. Germline assignment: CDR1 MNHNS and CDR2 SASEGT. The CDR3 spells CASSEGRDRAVFF. CDR3 bases: TGTGCCAGCAGTGAAGGTCGAGACAGGGCCGTGTTTTTT.

The genes are TRBV19 and TRBJ2-5; the D is unclear. Deletions cut 3 bases from V and 5 bases from J, with 4 bases between. Germline assignment: CDR1 LNHDA and CDR2 SQIVND (reference sequence). The CDR3 spans 11 residues. The CDR3 DNA is TGTGCCAGTAGTATGGGGGAGACCCAGTACTTC. Protein product: CASSMGETQYF. Filled out from reference TRBV19 and TRBJ2-5, the complete variable domain reads DGGITQSPKYLFRKEGQNVTLSCEQNLNHDAMYWYRQDPGQGLRLIYYSQIVNDFQKGDIAEGYSVSREKKESFPLTVTSAQKNPTAFYLCASSMGETQYFGPGTRLLVL.

The V and J genes are TRBV10-1 and TRBJ1-1; 10 positions match TRBD1. The CDR3 length is 14 residues. With 6 bases clipped from V and 4 bases from J, the junction kept 5 bases outside the gene matches. The V gene's germline CDR1 is WNHNN and CDR2 SYGVQD (reference sequence). CDR3 coding DNA: TGCGCCAGCAGGAGGGACAGGGGAAGCACTGAAGCTTTCTTT. Protein sequence: CASRRDRGSTEAFF.

The chain recombines TRBV18 with TRBJ1-2, with 9 bases matching TRBD1. Germline V gene lookup returns CDR1 KGHSH and CDR2 LQKENI. V trimming: 6 bases; J trimming: 7 bases; junction bases outside the gene matches: 9. The CDR3 loop spans 14 amino acids. CDR3 sequence (DNA): TGTGCCAGCTCCGCCGGGACAGGGCGGGGTGGCTACACCTTC. Protein sequence: CASSAGTGRGGYTF.

This chain connects TRBV6-5 to TRBJ1-3; tentative D call: TRBD1 (5 bases). The V end lost 6 bases, the J end lost 0 bases, and 12 bases lay between the germline ends. Germline CDR1 is MNHEY and CDR2 is SVGAGI. The CDR3 extends over 15 amino acids. CDR3 nucleotides: TGTGCCAGCAGCCCCGACAGCTACTCTGGAAACACCATATATTTT. Its protein is CASSPDSYSGNTIYF.

The chain couples TRBV6-2 or TRBV6-3 to TRBJ1-1; unclear D gene. The germline gives CDR1 MNHEY, CDR2 SVGEGT. This CDR3 has 15 amino acids. V lost 2 bases to trimming and J lost 0 bases, with 10 bases between them. The CDR3 loop reads CASSYRPGMNTEAFF. For the CDR3, the DNA is TGTGCCAGCAGTTACAGGCCAGGCATGAACACTGAAGCTTTCTTT.

The chain joins TRBV3-1 (or the pseudogene TRBV3-2) to TRBJ2-5; D gene unclear. The V and J ends lost 3 bases and 4 bases respectively, with 3 bases between them. The CDR3 is 11 amino acids. Germline V CDR1 and CDR2: LGHDT, YNNKEL (reference sequence). The CDR3 here is CASSQSETQYF. In DNA, the CDR3 is TGTGCCAGCAGCCAGTCAGAGACCCAGTACTTC.

Here the CDR3 reads CSVVLAEYNEQFF. The DNA for the CDR3 is TGCAGCGTTGTTTTGGCCGAGTACAATGAGCAGTTCTTC. This rearrangement joins TRBV29-1 to TRBJ2-1; D remains unclear. This CDR3 has 13 residues. Germline V CDR1 and CDR2: SQVTM, ANQGSEA. V was cut by 4 bases and J by 4 bases, with 11 bases left in between.

The table lists this clone with a count of one. The chain couples TRBV2 to TRBJ2-3; 13 nucleotides match TRBD2. CDR3 length equals 14 residues. The V and J ends lost 6 bases and 4 bases, in that order; junction bases with no gene match: 1. Looked up from germline, CDR1 is SNHLY and CDR2 is FYNNEI. CDR3 sequence: CASRTSGGPDTQYF. The CDR3 DNA follows: TGTGCCAGCAGGACTAGCGGGGGGCCAGATACGCAGTATTTT.

The chain uses TRBV25-1 and TRBJ1-1, with D unclear. This CDR3 spans 14 amino acids. Trimming pared 4 bases from V and 3 bases from J, leaving 12 bases between. Looked up from germline, CDR1 is MGHDK and CDR2 is SYGVNS. CDR3 nucleotides: TGTGCCAGCAGTGCAAACACAGTTTACACTGAAGCTTTCTTT. Translating it yields CASSANTVYTEAFF.

CDR3: CASSRPGMGYTF. The CDR3 bases are TGTGCCAGCAGCCGGCCCGGGATGGGCTACACCTTC. The rearrangement joins TRBV2 to TRBJ1-2; unclear D gene. CDR3 length equals 12 residues. In germline, CDR1 is SNHLY, CDR2 FYNNEI. With 6 bases removed from V and 8 bases from J, the gap between germline ends came to 13 bases.

The V and J genes are TRBV10-2 and TRBJ2-1; possible D gene TRBD1, 7 bases. The CDR3 extends over 15 amino acids. Trimming removed 3 bases at V and 6 bases at J, with 15 bases between. Germline V gene sequence: CDR1 WSHSY, CDR2 SAAADI. The CDR3 spells CASSEQGTGGNEQFF. The DNA of the CDR3 is TGCGCCAGCAGTGAACAGGGGACCGGGGGCAATGAGCAGTTCTTC.

In this sample, this clone is medium-sized (0.01 to 0.1%). This rearrangement joins TRBV9 to TRBJ1-4, with a tentative D call TRBD1 (5 bases). V lost 0 bases to trimming and J lost 7 bases, with 10 bases between them. The CDR3 contains 14 residues. CDR1 and CDR2 from the germline V gene are SGDLS and YYNGEE. CDR3 sequence: CASSVGGLSEKLFF. The CDR3 DNA sequence: TGTGCCAGCAGCGTAGGGGGCCTGAGTGAAAAACTGTTTTTT.

The chain employs TRBV13 and TRBJ2-7, with 12 positions matching TRBD2. In germline, CDR1 is PRHDT, CDR2 FYEKMQ (reference sequence). Trimming at V came to 4 bases and at J to 3 bases, leaving 4 bases not matched to a gene. The CDR3 runs to 15 residues. Here the CDR3 reads CASSSTGLAGYEQYF. The CDR3 DNA reads TGTGCCAGCAGCTCAACGGGACTAGCGGGCTACGAGCAGTACTTC.

The V call is TRBV4-1, the J call TRBJ2-7; maybe TRBD2 (6 bases). The CDR3 spans 14 residues. CDR1 and CDR2 (germline): MGHRA, YSYEKL. V lost 2 bases and J 5 bases, leaving 13 bases between the germline ends. CDR3 protein: CASSQPRRGHEQYF. CDR3 nucleotide sequence: TGCGCCAGCAGCCAACCGCGGCGGGGACACGAGCAGTACTTC.

The chain is built from TRBV7-9 and TRBJ2-1, with 11 bases identical to TRBD2. Germline V lookup: CDR1 SEHNR, CDR2 FQNEAQ (reference sequence). The CDR3 consists of 15 residues. With 4 bases clipped from V and 7 bases from J, the junction kept 6 bases outside the gene matches. The CDR3: CASSSRLAGSNEQFF. CDR3 sequence (DNA): TGTGCCAGCAGCTCCCGACTAGCGGGGAGTAATGAGCAGTTCTTC. The complete variable domain, with remaining parts taken from reference TRBV7-9 and TRBJ2-1, reads DTGVSQNPRHKITKRGQNVTFRCDPISEHNRLYWYRQTLGQGPEFLTYFQNEAQLEKSRLLSDRFSAERPKGSFSTLEIQRTEQGDSAMYLCASSSRLAGSNEQFFGPGTRLTVL.

The chain is built from TRBV6-5 and TRBJ2-1, with a tentative D call TRBD2 (6 bases). There are 16 residues in the CDR3. Trimming left V 4 bases short and J 6 bases short, with 19 bases between. CDR1 and CDR2 (germline): MNHEY, SVGAGI. CDR3 in amino acids: CASSLLAAALGNEQFF. In nucleotides, the CDR3 is TGTGCCAGCAGTTTATTAGCGGCCGCTTTGGGCAATGAGCAGTTCTTC.

V usage is TRBV2 and J usage is TRBJ1-5; possible D gene TRBD1, 6 bases. CDR3 length equals 13 residues. The V end was cut by 4 bases, the J end by 5 bases, with 9 bases between. CDR1 is SNHLY and CDR2 is FYNNEI in the germline V gene. CDR3: CASSAGEDQPQHF. The CDR3 DNA sequence: TGTGCCAGCAGTGCAGGGGAGGATCAGCCCCAGCATTTT.

The J gene is TRBJ2-7, the V gene TRBV3-1 (or the pseudogene TRBV3-2), with D unresolved. V lost 1 base and J 3 bases, leaving 16 bases between the germline ends. This CDR3 is 16 amino acids long. CDR1 and CDR2 from the germline V gene are LGHDT and YNNKEL (reference sequence). The CDR3 is CASSQAYGVAGYEQYF. DNA of the CDR3: TGTGCCAGCAGCCAAGCTTATGGGGTTGCAGGCTACGAGCAGTACTTC.